This TCR beta chain was recorded in a study of blood T cells in healthy people across ages. The study, taken as a whole, reports: Diversity of TCR beta correlated strongly with naive T cell percentage.

Staff drew roughly 10 milliliters of peripheral blood from each donor. The V end lost 3 bases, the J end lost 7 bases, and 9 bases lay between the germline ends. Germline CDR1 and CDR2: SGHAT and FQNNGV. The CDR3 length is 12 residues. Then a second PCR, running roughly 7 to 11 cycles, was carried out with a sample-barcoded 5' primer and a J-beta primer mix. Every molecule of cDNA carried a tag from a template-switch adaptor with 12 random nucleotides. TCRdb used MiXCR to reprocess the 5' RACE reads, holding one entry per CDR3 protein. In the table there are about 1,600,000 distinct CDR3 sequences, about 40% of which are singletons. This clonotype was seen a few times. Its antigen is still unknown.

The rearrangement links TRBV11-2 to TRBJ1-1, with D unclear. Sequencing was performed on blood. The receptor comes from a woman aged 18 to 35 in good health. The CDR3 loop reads CASSFTWGEAFF. CDR3 sequence (DNA): TGTGCCAGCAGCTTCACTTGGGGTGAAGCTTTCTTT. Full variable domain (remainder filled in from reference TRBV11-2 and TRBJ1-1): EAGVAQSPRYKIIEKRQSVAFWCNPISGHATLYWYQQILGQGPKLLIQFQNNGVVDDSQLPKDRFSAERLKGVDSTLKIQPAKLEDSAVYLCASSFTWGEAFFGQGTRLTVV.